The source of this TCR beta chain is a study of cytomegalovirus exposure and HLA in healthy donors. This CDR3 region has 13 residues. Trimming removed 4 bases from V and 5 bases from J, with 11 bases in between. Germline V gives CDR1 MNHNY, CDR2 SVGAGI (reference sequence). This cohort consisted of healthy bone marrow donors. PCR amplification relied on 60 Vbeta primers (plus 13 Jbeta primers). Clones were sequenced by immunoSEQ multiplex PCR, and TCRdb holds only the in-frame ones, with some missing. The sample lists 150,000 to 200,000 clones, around 81% seen once, with more than 5% in the top ten. This TCR was sampled from a man aged 35-49 years in good health and CMV-seronegative. The sample taken for sequencing was PBMCs. The gene calls are TRBV6-6 and TRBJ2-5, with TRBD2 as a possible D gene (5 bases). In DNA form, the CDR3 reads TGTGCCAGCAGTTCCCCGGAGCGGGAGACCCAGTACTTC. Translation: CASSSPERETQYF.